Following are 11 T cell receptor beta chains from one sample sequenced in a study of CD4+ T cells in melanoma. Profiling relied on immunoSEQ multiplex PCR, and the TCRdb table lists in-frame clones only, not all of them. The sample consists of some 110,000 clones, about nine tenths of them appearing once. The sequencing sample was made of peripheral blood. Source of these receptors: a human donor with melanoma.

Here the CDR3 DNA reads TGTGCCAGCAGCGTAACTGGGGTGGGGGGAGATACGCAGTATTTT. It is translated as CASSVTGVGGDTQYF. The chain recombines TRBV9 with TRBJ2-3; perhaps TRBD2 as D (6 bases). CDR1 and CDR2 from the germline V gene are SGDLS and YYNGEE. The V end lost 1 base, the J end lost 5 bases, and 14 bases lay between the germline ends. The CDR3 length is 15 residues. Drawing the rest from reference TRBV9 and TRBJ2-3, the complete variable domain is DSGVTQTPKHLITATGQRVTLRCSPRSGDLSVYWYQQSLDQGLQFLIQYYNGEERAKGNILERFSAQQFPDLHSELNLSSLELGDSALYFCASSVTGVGGDTQYFGPGTRLTVL.

The V call is TRBV18, the J call TRBJ2-3; D remains unclear. The CDR3 is 12 residues long. Germline V lookup: CDR1 KGHSH, CDR2 LQKENI. The ends were cut back, 6 bases at V and 2 bases at J, with 6 bases in the middle. The CDR3: CASSPITDTQYF. In nucleotides, the CDR3 is TGTGCCAGCTCCCCAATCACAGATACGCAGTATTTT.

The genes are TRBV2 and TRBJ2-1, with 9 bases aligning to TRBD2. The CDR3 is 13 amino acids. Germline assignment: CDR1 SNHLY and CDR2 FYNNEI. The trim removed 0 bases at V and 12 bases at J, leaving 3 bases unmatched. The CDR3 sequence is CASSEALAGWQFF. For the CDR3, the DNA is TGTGCCAGCAGTGAAGCTCTAGCGGGGTGGCAGTTCTTC.

V gene TRBV4-2 combines with J gene TRBJ2-5; TRBD1 is a possible D gene (7 bases). V gave up 2 bases and J gave up 5 bases, with 15 bases separating them. CDR1 LGHNA and CDR2 YNFKEQ come from the germline V gene. This CDR3 contains 15 residues. CDR3 bases: TGTGCCAGCAGCCAACCCCAGGGGGGCGGGGAGACCCAGTACTTC. As protein: CASSQPQGGGETQYF.

This chain uses TRBV18 with TRBJ1-1; 7 bases are shared with TRBD1. The germline V gene encodes CDR1 KGHSH and CDR2 LQKENI. The CDR3 is made up of 14 amino acids. The V gene end was trimmed by 4 bases and the J gene end by 4 bases; junction bases not matched to a gene: 6. This CDR3 reads CASSLNRDSTEAFF. The CDR3 DNA sequence: TGTGCCAGCTCACTAAACCGGGACAGCACTGAAGCTTTCTTT. The variable domain in full, completed from reference TRBV18 and TRBJ1-1, reads NAGVMQNPRHLVRRRGQEARLRCSPMKGHSHVYWYRQLPEEGLKFMVYLQKENIIDESGMPKERFSAEFPKEGPSILRIQQVVRGDSAAYFCASSLNRDSTEAFFGQGTRLTVV.

The chain recombines TRBV21-1 with TRBJ1-3. TRBV21-1 is listed as a pseudogene. CDR3 length equals 17 residues. CDR3 nucleotides: TGTGCCAGCAGCAAAGTCTCAGAGTTAGGAACTGGAAACACCATATATTTT. Amino acids: CASSKVSELGTGNTIYF.

This chain joins TRBV29-1 and TRBJ1-4, with D maybe TRBD1 (6 bases). The germline gives CDR1 SQVTM, CDR2 ANQGSEA. Deletions cut 7 bases from V and 5 bases from J, with 17 bases between. This CDR3 contains 14 residues. CDR3 nucleotide sequence: TGCAGCGGAAAGGGGGACACAGGGAATGAAAAACTGTTTTTT. This codes for CSGKGDTGNEKLFF.

The rearrangement joins TRBV10-3 to TRBJ2-4; no firm D call. Germline CDR1 is ENHRY and CDR2 is SYGVKD. Trimming removed 7 bases at V and 0 bases at J, with 13 bases between. The CDR3 is 15 residues long. CDR3 bases: TGTGCCATCACCCGGCAGGCCCTAGCCAAAAACATTCAGTACTTC. Translation gives CAITRQALAKNIQYF.

The chain combines TRBV10-3 with TRBJ1-2, with TRBD1 matching over 11 bases. Germline V CDR1 and CDR2: ENHRY, SYGVKD. J gave up 3 bases and V 5 bases, and 2 bases lay outside the gene matches. The CDR3 has 14 amino acids. The CDR3 protein is CAISLGQGDYGYTF. CDR3 bases: TGTGCCATCAGTCTGGGACAGGGGGACTATGGCTACACCTTC.

The CDR3 protein is CASSQLLGPGQEYEQYF. The CDR3 DNA reads as TGTGCCAGCAGCCAACTTCTGGGACCGGGACAAGAATACGAGCAGTACTTC. The genes are TRBV11-2 and TRBJ2-7, with D possibly being TRBD1 (6 bases). Germline assignment: CDR1 SGHAT and CDR2 FQNNGV. Between the trimmed V and J ends, which lost 5 bases and 4 bases, there was a span of 24 bases. CDR3 size: 17 residues.

The gene calls are TRBV4-3 and TRBJ2-2, with TRBD1 identical over 7 bases. J gave up 5 bases and V 0 bases, and 6 bases lay outside the gene matches. CDR3 length equals 16 residues. Germline CDR1 is LGHNA and CDR2 is YSLEER. The CDR3 sequence: CASSQERDRETGELFF. CDR3 nucleotides: TGCGCCAGCAGCCAAGAGAGAGACAGGGAAACCGGGGAGCTGTTTTTT.